Reported below is one T cell receptor (beta chain). The V end lost 2 bases, the J end lost 0 bases, and 13 bases lay between the germline ends. This CDR3 has 16 residues. The germline gives CDR1 KGHSH, CDR2 LQKENI. Each CDR3 protein is one row after TCRdb ran MiXCR on the RT-PCR reads. The sample consists of around 700,000 distinct CDR3 sequences, 13% to 15% of them appearing once. The chain is built from TRBV18 and TRBJ1-1; D unresolved. This clonotype originated in a female donor in good health, serving as a healthy control. Sequencing used memory CD4+ T cells from blood. CDR3 bases: TGTGCCAGCTCACCATTTGCTGGTAAGATGAACACTGAAGCTTTCTTT. This gives the protein CASSPFAGKMNTEAFF.